The clone carrying this T cell receptor (beta chain) showed up just a few times. The data were obtained in a study of T cell repertoires in cytomegalovirus infection. Each CDR3 protein gets one entry after TCRdb re-called the reads with MiXCR. The repertoire has some 300,000 distinct CDR3 sequences, about 8.8% of them found once; the top ten carry 2.5%. Germline-derived CDR1 and CDR2 are SQVTM and ANQGSEA. V shed 3 bases, J shed 4 bases, and the junction held 6 bases outside the gene matches. The CDR3 runs to 14 residues. The TCR sequence derives from a human donor in good health (CMV status not recorded). Some clones in this sample may be carry-over from other donors' samples. Sequencing was carried out using PBMCs. This chain uses TRBV29-1 with TRBJ2-7; TRBD1 matches 10 bases. The CDR3 nucleotides read TGCAGCGTTGAGTCGGGACAGGGGATTTACGAGCAGTACTTC. Protein product: CSVESGQGIYEQYF.